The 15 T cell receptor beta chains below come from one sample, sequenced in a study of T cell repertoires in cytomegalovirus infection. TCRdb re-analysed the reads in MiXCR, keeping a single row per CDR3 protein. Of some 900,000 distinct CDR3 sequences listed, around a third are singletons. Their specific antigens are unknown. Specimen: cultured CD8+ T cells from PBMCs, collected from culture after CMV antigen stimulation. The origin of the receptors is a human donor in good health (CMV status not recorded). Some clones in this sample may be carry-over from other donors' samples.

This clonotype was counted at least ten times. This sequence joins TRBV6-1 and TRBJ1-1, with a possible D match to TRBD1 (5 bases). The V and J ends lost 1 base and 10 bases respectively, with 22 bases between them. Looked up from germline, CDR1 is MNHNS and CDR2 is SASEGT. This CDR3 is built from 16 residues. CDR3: CASSEEEEGDPPRAFF. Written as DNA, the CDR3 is TGTGCCAGCAGTGAAGAGGAGGAAGGGGACCCCCCCCGAGCTTTCTTT.

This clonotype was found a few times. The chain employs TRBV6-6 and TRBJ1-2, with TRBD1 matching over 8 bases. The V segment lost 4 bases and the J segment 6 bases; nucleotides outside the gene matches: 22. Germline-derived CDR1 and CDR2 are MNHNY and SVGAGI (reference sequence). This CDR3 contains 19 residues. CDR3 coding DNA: TGTGCCAGCAGTTTCCCCTACATGCCGGGACAGGCCGACTATAATGGCTACACCTTC. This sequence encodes CASSFPYMPGQADYNGYTF.

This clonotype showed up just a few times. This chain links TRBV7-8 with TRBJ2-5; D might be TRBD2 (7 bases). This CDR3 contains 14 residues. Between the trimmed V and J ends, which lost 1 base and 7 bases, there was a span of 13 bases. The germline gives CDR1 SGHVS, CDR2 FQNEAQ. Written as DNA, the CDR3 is TGTGCCAGCAGCTTAGGAGGGGGGGCCGGGACCCAGTACTTC. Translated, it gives CASSLGGGAGTQYF.

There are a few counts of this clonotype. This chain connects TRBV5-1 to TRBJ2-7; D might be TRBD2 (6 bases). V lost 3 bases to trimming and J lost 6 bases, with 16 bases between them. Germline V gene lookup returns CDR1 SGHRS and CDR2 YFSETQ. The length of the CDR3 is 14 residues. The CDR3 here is CASSSRRGGSEQYF. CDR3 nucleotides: TGCGCCAGCAGCTCCCGGAGGGGAGGCTCCGAGCAGTACTTC.

In DNA form, the CDR3 reads TGTGCCGGGGGGGCCTCCTACAATGAGCAGTTCTTC. This translates into CAGGASYNEQFF. The chain uses TRBV27 and TRBJ2-1, with D perhaps matching TRBD2 (7 bases). V was cut by 11 bases and J by 0 bases, with 8 bases left in between. Germline V gives CDR1 MNHEY, CDR2 SMNVEV (reference sequence). The CDR3 length is 12 residues.

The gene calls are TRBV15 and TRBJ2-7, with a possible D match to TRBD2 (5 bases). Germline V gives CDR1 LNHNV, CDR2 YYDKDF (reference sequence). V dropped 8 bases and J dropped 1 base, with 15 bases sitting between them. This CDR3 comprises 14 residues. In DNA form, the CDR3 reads TGTGCCACCCAAGAGGGTGAAGTGTCCTACGAGCAGTACTTC. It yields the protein CATQEGEVSYEQYF.

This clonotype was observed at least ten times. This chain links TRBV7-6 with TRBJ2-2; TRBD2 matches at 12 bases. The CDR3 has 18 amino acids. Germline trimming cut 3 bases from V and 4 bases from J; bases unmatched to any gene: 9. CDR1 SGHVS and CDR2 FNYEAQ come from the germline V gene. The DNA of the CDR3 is TGTGCCAGCAGCTTGACTAGCGGGGGCCACGGGGGCACCGGGGAGCTGTTTTTT. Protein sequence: CASSLTSGGHGGTGELFF. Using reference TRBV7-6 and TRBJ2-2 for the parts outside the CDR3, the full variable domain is GAGVSQSPRYKVTKRGQDVALRCDPISGHVSLYWYRQALGQGPEFLTYFNYEAQQDKSGLPNDRFSAERPEGSISTLTIQRTEQRDSAMYRCASSLTSGGHGGTGELFFGEGSRLTVL.

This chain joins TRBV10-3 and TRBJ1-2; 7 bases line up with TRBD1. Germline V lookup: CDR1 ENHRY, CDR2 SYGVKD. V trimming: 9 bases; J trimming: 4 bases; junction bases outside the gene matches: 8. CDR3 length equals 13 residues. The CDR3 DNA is TGTGCCATGGACACAGGGGCGGGCTATGGCTACACCTTC. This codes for CAMDTGAGYGYTF.

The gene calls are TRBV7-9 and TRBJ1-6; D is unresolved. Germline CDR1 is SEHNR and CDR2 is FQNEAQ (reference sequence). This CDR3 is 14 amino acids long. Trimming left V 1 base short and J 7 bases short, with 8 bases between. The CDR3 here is CASSLVAGNSPLHF. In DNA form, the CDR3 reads TGTGCCAGCAGCTTAGTTGCAGGAAATTCACCCCTCCACTTT.

The CDR3 loop reads CASTSPRGHRDTEAFF. In DNA form, the CDR3 reads TGTGCCAGCACTTCCCCCAGGGGGCATAGGGACACTGAAGCTTTCTTT. The rearrangement links TRBV7-9 to TRBJ1-1; 8 positions match TRBD1. J was trimmed by 3 bases and V by 7 bases; bases with no gene match: 13. The CDR3 length is 16 residues. The germline V gene encodes CDR1 SEHNR and CDR2 FQNEAQ (reference sequence).

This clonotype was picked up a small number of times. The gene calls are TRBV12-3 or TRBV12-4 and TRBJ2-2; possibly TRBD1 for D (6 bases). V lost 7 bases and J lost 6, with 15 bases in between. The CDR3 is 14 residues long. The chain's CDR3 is CASTPYRVPGELFF. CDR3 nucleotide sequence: TGTGCCAGCACTCCGTACAGGGTCCCCGGGGAGCTGTTTTTT.

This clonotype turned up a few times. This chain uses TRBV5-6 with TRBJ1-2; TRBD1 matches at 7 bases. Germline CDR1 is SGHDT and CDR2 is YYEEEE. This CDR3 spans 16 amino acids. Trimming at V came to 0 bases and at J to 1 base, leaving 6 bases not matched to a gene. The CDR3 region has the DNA TGTGCCAGCAGCTTGGGAGGGGGCCCCTATAACTATGGCTACACCTTC. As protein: CASSLGGGPYNYGYTF.

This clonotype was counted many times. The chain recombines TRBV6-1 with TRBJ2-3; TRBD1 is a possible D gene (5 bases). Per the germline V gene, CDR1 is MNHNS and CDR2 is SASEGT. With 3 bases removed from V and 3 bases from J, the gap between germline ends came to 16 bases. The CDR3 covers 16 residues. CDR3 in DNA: TGTGCCAGCAGTGATTCCCCAGGGTCAAGAACAGATACGCAGTATTTT. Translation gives CASSDSPGSRTDTQYF.

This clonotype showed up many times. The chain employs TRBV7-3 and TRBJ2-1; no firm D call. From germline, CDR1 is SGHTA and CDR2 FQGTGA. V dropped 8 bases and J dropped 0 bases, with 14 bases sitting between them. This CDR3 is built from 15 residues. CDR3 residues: CASPLAKSSYNEQFF. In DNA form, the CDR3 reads TGTGCCAGCCCCCTGGCAAAAAGCTCCTACAATGAGCAGTTCTTC.

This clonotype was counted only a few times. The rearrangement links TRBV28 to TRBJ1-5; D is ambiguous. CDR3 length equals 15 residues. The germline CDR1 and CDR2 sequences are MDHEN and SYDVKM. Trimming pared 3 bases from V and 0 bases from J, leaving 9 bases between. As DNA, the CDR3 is TGTGCCAGCAGTTTGTGGAGAATTAGCAATCAGCCCCAGCATTTT. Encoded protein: CASSLWRISNQPQHF.